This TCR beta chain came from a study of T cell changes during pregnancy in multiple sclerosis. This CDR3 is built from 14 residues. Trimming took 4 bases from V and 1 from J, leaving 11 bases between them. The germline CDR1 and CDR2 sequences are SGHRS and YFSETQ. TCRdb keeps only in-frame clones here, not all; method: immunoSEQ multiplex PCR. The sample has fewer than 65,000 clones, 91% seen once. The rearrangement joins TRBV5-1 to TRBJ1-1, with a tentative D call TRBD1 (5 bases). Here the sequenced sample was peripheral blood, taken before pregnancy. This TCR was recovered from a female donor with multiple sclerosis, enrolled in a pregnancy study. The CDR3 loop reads CASSASRGNTEAFF. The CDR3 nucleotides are TGCGCCAGCAGCGCTTCTAGGGGGAACACTGAAGCTTTCTTT.